The 5 T cell receptor beta chains below come from one sample, sequenced in a study of cytomegalovirus exposure and HLA in healthy donors. Profiled with immunoSEQ multiplex PCR; TCRdb holds only in-frame clones, not every one. The table includes about 190,000 clones, approximately 84% detected once. The sample consisted of PBMCs. The receptors stem from a man aged 18 to 30 in good health and CMV-seropositive.

The chain's CDR3 is CASSLGGQGGTGELFF. Here the CDR3 DNA reads TGTGCCAGCAGCTTAGGGGGCCAGGGAGGCACCGGGGAGCTGTTTTTT. The chain carries TRBV7-9 and TRBJ2-2; TRBD2 might be the D (6 bases). V dropped 1 base and J dropped 4 bases, with 13 bases sitting between them. This CDR3 comprises 16 residues. The germline CDR1 and CDR2 sequences are SEHNR and FQNEAQ (reference sequence).

The DNA of the CDR3 is TGTGCCACCGACGACGGCATTCTCAGGGATCAGCCCCAGCATTTT. The encoded protein is CATDDGILRDQPQHF. V usage is TRBV19 and J usage is TRBJ1-5; D might be TRBD1 (5 bases). Germline V gene data show CDR1 as LNHDA and CDR2 as SQIVND (reference sequence). This CDR3 has 15 amino acids. Between the trimmed V and J ends, which lost 10 bases and 5 bases, there was a span of 21 bases.

The genes are TRBV27 and TRBJ2-5, with 11 bases fitting TRBD2. Germline V gene data show CDR1 as MNHEY and CDR2 as SMNVEV (reference sequence). The CDR3 loop spans 15 amino acids. V lost 5 bases to trimming and J lost 5 bases; unmatched junction nucleotides: 7. The CDR3 spells CASSPTSGVGETQYF. In DNA, the CDR3 is TGTGCCAGCAGTCCGACTAGCGGGGTGGGGGAGACCCAGTACTTC.

V gene TRBV27 combines with J gene TRBJ2-2; 8 nucleotides agree with TRBD2. Germline-derived CDR1 and CDR2 are MNHEY and SMNVEV (reference sequence). The V gene end was trimmed by 1 base and the J gene end by 7 bases; junction bases not matched to a gene: 2. The CDR3 has 14 amino acids. DNA of the CDR3: TGTGCCAGCAGTTTATTAGCGGGAATCGGGGAGCTGTTTTTT. Translated, it gives CASSLLAGIGELFF.

The CDR3 reads CASSAGLRQGTDTQYF. DNA for the CDR3: TGTGCCAGCAGCGCTGGCCTTAGACAGGGAACAGATACGCAGTATTTT. The V and J genes are TRBV9 and TRBJ2-3, with 7 bases matching TRBD1. The V gene end was trimmed by 3 bases and the J gene end by 3 bases; junction bases not matched to a gene: 10. This CDR3 is 16 amino acids long. The germline V gene has CDR1 SGDLS and CDR2 YYNGEE. Combining the CDR3 with reference TRBV9 and TRBJ2-3 gives the whole variable domain DSGVTQTPKHLITATGQRVTLRCSPRSGDLSVYWYQQSLDQGLQFLIQYYNGEERAKGNILERFSAQQFPDLHSELNLSSLELGDSALYFCASSAGLRQGTDTQYFGPGTRLTVL.